The sequence of this T cell receptor (beta chain) was determined in a study of cytomegalovirus exposure and HLA in healthy donors. Broader study findings: Among immune exposure information, only CMV serostatus was available. Sequencing depth across donors, presence/absence analyses assumed, was roughly uniform.

Notes on this clone: Its antigen remains unidentified.

V was pared by 3 bases and J by 5 bases, with 14 bases between. Germline CDR1 reads SEHNR; CDR2 reads FQNEAQ (reference sequence). This CDR3 contains 15 residues. Primers: 60 Vbeta forward and 13 Jbeta reverse. Using immunoSEQ multiplex PCR, the repertoire was profiled, and TCRdb retains in-frame clones only, with some absent. The data contain about 150,000 clones, approximately 78% of them singletons. Sequenced sample: PBMCs. The gene calls are TRBV7-9 and TRBJ2-1; no clear D gene. The clonotype originates from a middle-aged man in good health and CMV-seropositive. CDR3 region: CASSLRRREDNEQFF. DNA of the CDR3: TGTGCCAGCAGCTTGCGACGGAGAGAGGACAATGAGCAGTTCTTC.